These 29 T cell receptor beta chains were sequenced from one sample in a study of CD8 T cells in ankylosing spondylitis. TCRdb redid the calling of the 5' RACE reads with MiXCR, one entry per CDR3 protein. This sample has 180,000 or so distinct CDR3 sequences, with approximately 10% found just once. The source material was blood, either unsorted or a sorted T cell fraction (not recorded which). Source of these receptors: a male donor with ankylosing spondylitis or in good health (not recorded which).

This clonotype has ten or more counts. The V gene is TRBV29-1, the J gene TRBJ2-3, with 9 bases aligning to TRBD1. Trimming at V came to 0 bases and at J to 3 bases, leaving 7 bases not matched to a gene. CDR1 is SQVTM, CDR2 ANQGSEA, per germline. The CDR3 is 16 residues long. The CDR3 loop is CSVEDGGQGPTDTQYF. DNA for the CDR3: TGCAGCGTTGAAGATGGGGGACAGGGACCAACAGATACGCAGTATTTT.

Ten or more counts support this clonotype. The chain joins TRBV12-3 or TRBV12-4 to TRBJ2-7, with 8 nucleotides matching TRBD1. This CDR3 spans 13 amino acids. Germline trimming cut 6 bases from V and 4 bases from J; bases unmatched to any gene: 5. The CDR3 sequence is CASSRGQGYEQYF. The CDR3 bases are TGTGCCAGCAGCCGAGGACAGGGTTACGAGCAGTACTTC.

The sample holds a few counts of this clonotype. The chain has TRBV24-1 and TRBJ2-3; TRBD2 is a possible D gene (6 bases). CDR1 is KGHDR, CDR2 SFDVKD, per germline. Trimming removed 3 bases at V and 4 bases at J, with 16 bases between. The CDR3 is 16 amino acids. The CDR3 DNA reads TGTGCCACCAGTGATCGGGACTCCCTCAGTCCAGATACGCAGTATTTT. Residues: CATSDRDSLSPDTQYF.

This clonotype was detected many times. This chain joins TRBV28 and TRBJ2-7, with TRBD1 as a possible D gene (6 bases). V lost 3 bases, J lost 2 bases, and 17 bases lay in between. There are 16 residues in the CDR3. Germline V gene sequence: CDR1 MDHEN, CDR2 SYDVKM. The CDR3 nucleotides are TGTGCCAGCAGTTTTGCCGTGGACAGACTTACCTACGAGCAGTACTTC. Translation gives CASSFAVDRLTYEQYF.

This clonotype occurred many times. The CDR3 spells CASLPGTAFNTGELFF. The CDR3 nucleotides read TGTGCCAGCCTACCCGGGACAGCCTTTAACACCGGGGAGCTGTTTTTT. The chain combines TRBV7-9 with TRBJ2-2; 7 bases are shared with TRBD1. CDR1 and CDR2 from the germline V gene are SEHNR and FQNEAQ (reference sequence). There are 16 residues in the CDR3. V trimming: 8 bases; J trimming: 2 bases; junction bases outside the gene matches: 11. The variable domain in full, with the rest retrieved from reference TRBV7-9 and TRBJ2-2, is DTGVSQNPRHKITKRGQNVTFRCDPISEHNRLYWYRQTLGQGPEFLTYFQNEAQLEKSRLLSDRFSAERPKGSFSTLEIQRTEQGDSAMYLCASLPGTAFNTGELFFGEGSRLTVL.

This clonotype occurred a few times. The rearrangement uses TRBV27 and TRBJ1-1; no clear D gene. Between the trimmed V and J ends, which lost 8 bases and 0 bases, there was a span of 7 bases. This CDR3 contains 12 residues. Looked up from germline, CDR1 is MNHEY and CDR2 is SMNVEV (reference sequence). The CDR3 coding sequence is TGTGCCAGCGGACCTTTGAACACTGAAGCTTTCTTT. It specifies CASGPLNTEAFF.

This clonotype was seen many times. Likely a read error: the CDR3 ends without its conserved phenylalanine or tryptophan. The limits of the CDR3 on the DNA are not certain, so only TCRdb's listed CDR3 is given. The chain uses TRBV20-1 and TRBJ1-2; no check of the table's D call, TRBD1, against the DNA was made. Germline loops: CDR1 DFQATT, CDR2 SNEGSKA (reference sequence). The CDR3 has 9 residues if both end residues are counted. CDR3 protein: CSARALGGR.

This clonotype was seen repeatedly, ten times or more. The rearrangement uses TRBV11-1 and TRBJ2-2; 13 bases line up with TRBD2. V was clipped by 7 bases and J by 0 bases; unmatched bases: 11. The germline V gene encodes CDR1 SGHAT and CDR2 FQDESV (reference sequence). The length of the CDR3 is 19 residues. This CDR3 reads CASNFRLAGGPSNTGELFF. The CDR3 nucleotides are TGTGCCAGCAACTTCAGACTAGCGGGAGGCCCGTCGAACACCGGGGAGCTGTTTTTT.

The chain couples TRBV28 to TRBJ2-3; 11 positions match TRBD2. The junction had 3 bases not matched to a gene; V was cut back by 3 bases and J by 7 bases. This CDR3 is 14 amino acids long. Germline CDR1 reads MDHEN; CDR2 reads SYDVKM. The CDR3 sequence is CASSFSGGVYTQYF. As DNA, the CDR3 is TGTGCCAGCAGTTTTAGCGGGGGGGTCTATACGCAGTATTTT.

This clonotype came up many times. J is TRBJ1-3 and V is TRBV29-1; D ambiguous. This CDR3 has 15 residues. V was shortened by 8 bases and J by 3 bases, with 20 bases between the two germline ends. CDR1 is SQVTM, CDR2 ANQGSEA, per germline. The CDR3 coding sequence is TGCAGCACCCAGCCATTGGAGGGTATTGGAAACACCATATATTTT. Translated, it gives CSTQPLEGIGNTIYF.

This clonotype was counted at least ten times. The chain links TRBV5-1 to TRBJ2-7, with 8 bases matching TRBD2. CDR3 length equals 15 residues. After removal of 8 bases from V and 6 bases from J, the junction contained 16 bases not matched to a gene. Germline CDR1 reads SGHRS; CDR2 reads YFSETQ. The CDR3 here is CASGPTPAGVGEQYF. CDR3 bases: TGCGCCAGTGGGCCCACTCCAGCGGGAGTTGGCGAGCAGTACTTC.

This clonotype showed up many times. This chain uses TRBV5-1 with TRBJ1-4, with a tentative D call TRBD1 (6 bases). Trimming stripped 2 bases from V and 0 bases from J, with 11 bases between. Per germline, CDR1 SGHRS and CDR2 YFSETQ. The CDR3 loop spans 16 amino acids. The CDR3, as DNA: TGCGCCAGCAGCTTACAGGGTGATACAACTAATGAAAAACTGTTTTTT. Protein sequence: CASSLQGDTTNEKLFF.

There are many counts of this clonotype. The chain has TRBV20-1 and TRBJ2-1; tentatively, D is TRBD2 (6 bases). Germline CDR1 is DFQATT and CDR2 is SNEGSKA (reference sequence). V lost 1 base to trimming and J lost 0 bases, with 16 bases between them. The CDR3 has 17 residues. In nucleotides, the CDR3 is TGCAGTGCTAGAGTGGGGGGAGCCCCCTCCTCCTACAATGAGCAGTTCTTC. The encoded protein is CSARVGGAPSSYNEQFF.

This clonotype was seen repeatedly, ten times or more. The CDR3 DNA reads as TGTGCCAGCAGCTTAGTCGGGGGCAATGGCTACACCTTC. Its translation is CASSLVGGNGYTF. V gene TRBV7-2 combines with J gene TRBJ1-2; a weak D match, TRBD1 (6 bases). Germline values: CDR1 SGHTA, CDR2 FQGNSA. V lost 1 base and J lost 6, with 9 bases in between. This CDR3 comprises 13 residues.

The chain employs TRBV2 and TRBJ2-3, with 9 positions matching TRBD2. Per the germline V gene, CDR1 is SNHLY and CDR2 is FYNNEI. This CDR3 spans 16 amino acids. Trimming at V came to 3 bases and at J to 0 bases, leaving 4 bases not matched to a gene. In DNA form, the CDR3 reads TGTGCCAGCAGTGAGCCTAGCGGGGCTAGCACAGATACGCAGTATTTT. This codes for CASSEPSGASTDTQYF. Combining the CDR3 with reference TRBV2 and TRBJ2-3 gives the whole variable domain EPEVTQTPSHQVTQMGQEVILRCVPISNHLYFYWYRQILGQKVEFLVSFYNNEISEKSEIFDDQFSVERPDGSNFTLKIRSTKLEDSAMYFCASSEPSGASTDTQYFGPGTRLTVL.

The chain links TRBV11-2 to TRBJ1-1; D unresolved. V was shortened by 5 bases and J by 1 base, with 11 bases between the two germline ends. The CDR3 sequence is 14 residues long. Germline V gene lookup returns CDR1 SGHAT and CDR2 FQNNGV. In DNA form, the CDR3 reads TGTGCCAGCAGCCCCCCTATACCGAACACTGAAGCTTTCTTT. Encoded protein: CASSPPIPNTEAFF.

The sample holds many counts of this clonotype. The V call is TRBV14, the J call TRBJ2-7, with 13 bases matching TRBD2. After removal of 3 bases from V and 6 bases from J, the junction contained 5 bases not matched to a gene. In germline, CDR1 is SGHDN, CDR2 FVKESK. The CDR3 is 15 amino acids. CDR3 coding DNA: TGTGCCAGCAGCCAGTTGACTAGCGGGAGGACCGAGCAGTACTTC. It specifies CASSQLTSGRTEQYF.

At least ten counts were recorded for this clonotype. The V and J genes are TRBV9 and TRBJ2-3; 12 bases are a match to TRBD2. Germline CDR1 SGDLS, CDR2 YYNGEE. This CDR3 contains 16 residues. V was pared by 4 bases and J by 1 base, with 4 bases of the junction left unmatched. The CDR3 sequence: CASSPRTSGGTDTQYF. CDR3 bases: TGTGCCAGCAGCCCGCGGACTAGCGGGGGCACAGATACGCAGTATTTT.

This clonotype was seen at least ten times. The V call is TRBV7-2, the J call TRBJ2-2; D might be TRBD1 (5 bases). V was cut by 0 bases and J by 6 bases, with 5 bases left in between. The CDR3 is 13 amino acids. Germline CDR1 SGHTA, CDR2 FQGNSA. This chain's CDR3 is CASSLAGAGELFF. The CDR3 DNA reads TGTGCCAGCAGCTTAGCAGGGGCCGGGGAGCTGTTTTTT.

This clonotype was seen many times. The chain links TRBV5-6 to TRBJ1-2, with D tentatively TRBD1 (5 bases). This CDR3 is built from 13 residues. V dropped 6 bases and J dropped 1 base, with 10 bases sitting between them. CDR1 and CDR2 (germline): SGHDT, YYEEEE. For the CDR3, the DNA is TGTGCCAGCACCCCGGGGGATAACTATGGCTACACCTTC. Protein sequence: CASTPGDNYGYTF.

V is TRBV7-8 and J is TRBJ2-2; 9 bases fit TRBD2. V was pared by 8 bases and J by 6 bases, with 10 bases of the junction left unmatched. CDR3 length equals 15 residues. The germline V gene encodes CDR1 SGHVS and CDR2 FQNEAQ. The CDR3 spells CASGGRAGWAGELFF. CDR3 coding DNA: TGTGCCAGCGGCGGGAGGGCCGGTTGGGCCGGGGAGCTGTTTTTT. The entire variable domain, with the rest obtained from reference TRBV7-8 and TRBJ2-2, is as follows: GAGVSQSPRYKVAKRGQDVALRCDPISGHVSLFWYQQALGQGPEFLTYFQNEAQLDKSGLPSDRFFAERPEGSVSTLKIQRTQQEDSAVYLCASGGRAGWAGELFFGEGSRLTVL.

This clonotype was recorded many times. This chain connects TRBV4-1 to TRBJ2-3; TRBD2 is a possible D gene (6 bases). In germline, CDR1 is MGHRA, CDR2 YSYEKL. The V end lost 3 bases, the J end lost 3 bases, and 10 bases lay between the germline ends. The CDR3 has 14 amino acids. CDR3 coding DNA: TGCGCCAGCAGCCACCGACTAGGGACAGATACGCAGTATTTT. Residues: CASSHRLGTDTQYF.

The table lists this clonotype with a count of one. J is TRBJ2-1 and V is TRBV11-2; a weak D match, TRBD1 (5 bases). The germline V gene has CDR1 SGHAT and CDR2 FQNNGV. V was cut by 4 bases and J by 0 bases, with 10 bases left in between. The CDR3 has 15 amino acids. DNA of the CDR3: TGTGCCAGCAGCTCCCTGACAGTCTCCTACAATGAGCAGTTCTTC. Translation gives CASSSLTVSYNEQFF.

This clonotype showed up many times. The rearrangement links TRBV20-1 to TRBJ2-7, with D perhaps TRBD1 (5 bases). The germline V and J ends were trimmed by 6 bases and 6 bases, with 15 bases remaining between them. Germline assignment: CDR1 DFQATT and CDR2 SNEGSKA (reference sequence). The CDR3 has 12 residues. CDR3 sequence: CSAVKQGREQYF. In DNA form, the CDR3 reads TGCAGTGCCGTAAAGCAGGGCCGCGAGCAGTACTTC.

This clonotype has at least ten counts. V and J are TRBV25-1 and TRBJ1-6; D gene unclear. CDR3 length: 13 residues. Germline CDR1 MGHDK, CDR2 SYGVNS. V was shortened by 3 bases and J by 7 bases, with 7 bases between the two germline ends. Written as DNA, the CDR3 is TGTGCCAGCAGTGACGTTGGAAATTCACCCCTCCACTTT. The encoded protein is CASSDVGNSPLHF.

This clonotype was seen ten or more times. The chain uses TRBV5-1 and TRBJ2-3; 7 bases line up with TRBD2. V trimming: 8 bases; J trimming: 5 bases; junction bases outside the gene matches: 8. This CDR3 has 13 residues. Germline CDR1 reads SGHRS; CDR2 reads YFSETQ. CDR3 amino acids: CASYNSGEDTQYF. The DNA for the CDR3 is TGCGCCAGTTACAACAGCGGGGAAGATACGCAGTATTTT.

This clonotype was recorded many times. The CDR3 loop is CSIGEDQYF. The CDR3 nucleotides are TGCAGTATCGGGGAGGACCAGTACTTC. V gene TRBV20-1 combines with J gene TRBJ2-5; TRBD2 might be the D (6 bases). Trimming took 8 bases from V and 10 from J, leaving 11 bases between them. CDR1 is DFQATT and CDR2 is SNEGSKA in the germline V gene (reference sequence). This CDR3 comprises 9 residues.

Ten or more counts support this clonotype. The chain carries TRBV7-9 and TRBJ1-4, with a possible D match to TRBD1 (6 bases). Germline CDR1 and CDR2: SEHNR and FQNEAQ (reference sequence). The CDR3 runs 16 residues. Deletions cut 1 base from V and 6 bases from J, with 15 bases between. CDR3 sequence reads: CASSLDSKGVYEKLFF. The DNA of the CDR3 is TGTGCCAGCAGCTTAGATTCCAAGGGGGTTTATGAAAAACTGTTTTTT.

This clonotype was found a few times. A junction end diverges from the germline sequence, so it may reflect a read error. The V gene is TRBV20-1, the J gene TRBJ2-7; D tentatively fits TRBD1 or TRBD2 (6 bases each). The germline gives CDR1 DFQATT, CDR2 SNEGSKA (reference sequence). The CDR3 consists of 13 residues. Written as DNA, the CDR3 is TGCAGCGCTAAGGTCCCGGGGGCGGGGGAGCAGTACTTC. It is translated as CSAKVPGAGEQYF.